This T cell receptor beta chain was captured by sequencing in a study of beta chain features in type 1 diabetes. Germline CDR1 SGHTA, CDR2 FQGNSA. This CDR3 has 15 amino acids. Trimming pared 4 bases from V and 4 bases from J, leaving 14 bases between. Isolated RNA was reverse transcribed in full, so expressed TCRB transcripts were sequenced. Here immunoSEQ multiplex PCR was the method, and the copy in TCRdb shows in-frame clones only, minus some. The sample has some 240,000 clones, approximately 11% seen once. The TCR originated in a man younger than 35 in good health. Sequenced input: central memory CD4+ T cells from blood. The gene calls are TRBV7-2 and TRBJ2-1; a weak D match, TRBD1 (5 bases). The CDR3 reads CASSSYDRPYNEQFF. The CDR3 DNA is TGTGCCAGCAGCTCCTACGACAGACCTTACAATGAGCAGTTCTTC.